This T cell receptor beta chain was found in a study of blood T cell repertoires in COVID-19. Study-level background: Two negative PCRs, clearance, or symptom resolution characterized the recovered Cohort 3 donors. From T cells, B-cell-depleted T cells, or PBMCs came the material, which was cDNA or gDNA.

Participants' own reports of clinical history determined their cohort assignment. Authors' processing steps: Amplification of reference gene primers provided the estimated nucleated cell counts. The table came from immunoSEQ multiplex PCR; TCRdb's copy has only in-frame clones and leaves some out. D and trimming were read from the DNA, whereas the V and J calls and clone size are those reported in that table. Of about 400,000 clones detected, more than 75% appear once; the ten largest clones hold roughly 2%. Trimming left V 7 bases short and J 7 bases short, with 16 bases between. CDR1 MNHEY and CDR2 SVGAGI come from the germline V gene. This CDR3 is built from 13 residues.

This sequence originates from a man aged 35-49 years in a cohort exposed to, infected with or recovered from COVID-19 (not recorded which). The chain links TRBV6-5 to TRBJ1-2; tentative D call: TRBD1 (5 bases). Sequencing was performed on PBMCs or T cells enriched from blood (not recorded which). The DNA of the CDR3 is TGTGCCAGCATGGCAGGGTTTTTCAGTGGCTACACCTTC. Protein product: CASMAGFFSGYTF.